The next 25 T cell receptor beta chains were all read from a single sample in a study of CD8 T cells in Susac syndrome. About 0.5 to 1 ug RNA was reverse transcribed with random hexamers. From the immunoSEQ multiplex PCR reads, TCRdb called clonotypes with MiXCR, one entry per CDR3 protein. This table holds 150,000 or so distinct CDR3 sequences, about 92% found once. Sequenced sample: CD4+ T cells from PBMCs. These TCRs come from a human donor in good health.

The chain recombines TRBV7-2 with TRBJ2-3; D possibly corresponds to TRBD1 (5 bases). Trimming removed 3 bases from V and 4 bases from J, with 14 bases in between. The CDR3 covers 15 residues. CDR1 is SGHTA and CDR2 is FQGNSA in the germline V gene. The CDR3 loop reads CASSLDTVESDTQYF. CDR3 DNA sequence: TGTGCCAGCAGCTTGGACACCGTTGAATCAGATACGCAGTATTTT. Using reference TRBV7-2 and TRBJ2-3 for the parts outside the CDR3, the full variable domain is GAGVSQSPSNKVTEKGKDVELRCDPISGHTALYWYRQSLGQGLEFLIYFQGNSAPDKSGLPSDRFSAERTGGSVSTLTIQRTQQEDSAVYLCASSLDTVESDTQYFGPGTRLTVL.

The chain has TRBV10-3 and TRBJ1-5; 10 bases match TRBD1. Germline CDR1 ENHRY, CDR2 SYGVKD. The CDR3 extends over 14 amino acids. V trimming: 5 bases; J trimming: 6 bases; junction bases outside the gene matches: 4. CDR3 DNA: TGTGCCATCAGTTGGGACAGGGGAGGTCAGCCCCAGCATTTT. This gives the protein CAISWDRGGQPQHF.

This rearrangement joins TRBV2 to TRBJ2-5; 10 bases fit TRBD2. The CDR3 covers 14 residues. CDR1 and CDR2 from the germline V gene are SNHLY and FYNNEI. The J segment lost 1 base and the V segment lost 11 bases, leaving 7 bases of the junction unmatched. The CDR3 nucleotides are TGTGCCGACGCGAGCGGGAGGGGCCAAGAGACCCAGTACTTC. Translated: CADASGRGQETQYF.

The rearrangement links TRBV7-2 to TRBJ2-5, with 8 bases fitting TRBD2. This CDR3 spans 12 amino acids. Per the germline V gene, CDR1 is SGHTA and CDR2 is FQGNSA. Trimming cost V 7 bases and J 4 bases; bases outside gene matches: 2. CDR3: CASTGGAETQYF. DNA of the CDR3: TGTGCCAGCACCGGGGGGGCAGAGACCCAGTACTTC.

The gene calls are TRBV18 and TRBJ1-1; tentatively, D is TRBD1 (6 bases). The V gene's germline CDR1 is KGHSH and CDR2 LQKENI. This CDR3 comprises 13 residues. V shed 7 bases and J shed 1 base, with 10 bases lying between them. The CDR3: CASYMGQNTEAFF. DNA of the CDR3: TGTGCCAGCTATATGGGACAGAACACTGAAGCTTTCTTT.

This sequence joins TRBV23-1 and TRBJ1-5; possibly TRBD1 for D (5 bases). TRBV23-1 is recorded as an ORF, its role being uncertain. The CDR3 loop spans 16 amino acids. The germline V and J ends were trimmed by 4 bases and 2 bases, with 15 bases remaining between them. CDR3 DNA sequence: TGCGCCAGCAGTCCCCCGGGGGAGGGCGGCAATCAGCCCCAGCATTTT. As protein: CASSPPGEGGNQPQHF.

The rearrangement joins TRBV7-9 to TRBJ2-6; 9 nucleotides align to TRBD1. V shed 3 bases and J 3 bases; nucleotides not matched to a gene: 6. The CDR3 runs to 17 residues. Germline lookup yields CDR1 SEHNR and CDR2 FQNEAQ (reference sequence). The CDR3: CASSFWTGAIGANVLTF. CDR3 DNA sequence: TGTGCCAGCAGCTTCTGGACAGGGGCTATTGGGGCCAACGTCCTGACTTTC.

This clonotype appeared once. The chain recombines TRBV5-8 with TRBJ1-4; 7 bases are shared with TRBD1. With V trimmed by 3 bases and J by 4 bases, 6 bases remained unmatched. Germline CDR1 SGHTS, CDR2 YDEGEE. The CDR3 length is 15 residues. CDR3 nucleotide sequence: TGTGCCAGCAGCTGGGGGACAGCTGATAATGAAAAACTGTTTTTT. It codes for CASSWGTADNEKLFF.

The V and J genes are TRBV9 and TRBJ1-3, with D uncertain. The V end was cut by 2 bases, the J end by 9 bases, with 15 bases between. From germline, CDR1 is SGDLS and CDR2 YYNGEE. This CDR3 region has 14 residues. CDR3 in DNA: TGTGCCAGCAGCGTGGATCCCTCAGCGGGCACCATATATTTT. Amino acids: CASSVDPSAGTIYF.

The CDR3 here is CASSLGTGNQDTQYF. The CDR3 bases are TGCGCCAGCAGCTTAGGGACAGGGAATCAGGATACGCAGTATTTT. The V and J genes are TRBV5-1 and TRBJ2-3; 9 bases line up with TRBD1. The germline gives CDR1 SGHRS, CDR2 YFSETQ. The CDR3 sequence is 15 residues long. V shed 2 bases and J 6 bases; nucleotides not matched to a gene: 7.

The gene calls are TRBV20-1 and TRBJ2-5; TRBD1 matches 9 bases. Per the germline V gene, CDR1 is DFQATT and CDR2 is SNEGSKA (reference sequence). The V and J ends lost 6 bases and 5 bases, in that order; junction bases with no gene match: 10. CDR3 length: 14 amino acids. The DNA for the CDR3 is TGCAGTGCGATACGGGACAGGGTAGGGGAGACCCAGTACTTC. This codes for CSAIRDRVGETQYF.

The V gene is TRBV3-1, the J gene TRBJ1-1, with D possibly matching TRBD1 (5 bases). The CDR3 has 13 residues. Per germline, CDR1 LGHDT and CDR2 YNNKEL (reference sequence). V dropped 3 bases and J dropped 3 bases, with 8 bases sitting between them. CDR3 bases: TGTGCCAGCAGCCACGGGACCTACACTGAAGCTTTCTTT. It is translated as CASSHGTYTEAFF.

The genes are TRBV6-2 or TRBV6-3 and TRBJ1-5, with 7 nucleotides matching TRBD1. Germline loops: CDR1 MNHEY, CDR2 SVGEGT. V shed 6 bases and J 5 bases; nucleotides not matched to a gene: 7. The CDR3 extends over 14 amino acids. In nucleotides, the CDR3 is TGTGCCAGCAGCCGGGGACAGCTTGATCAGCCCCAGCATTTT. Its protein product is CASSRGQLDQPQHF.

The CDR3, as DNA: TGTGCCAGCAGCTTAGCGAAGGGTGCCGGGGAGCTGTTTTTT. Its protein is CASSLAKGAGELFF. This chain joins TRBV7-2 and TRBJ2-2; no definite D call. CDR1 and CDR2 from the germline V gene are SGHTA and FQGNSA. The germline V and J ends were trimmed by 0 bases and 6 bases, with 8 bases remaining between them. The CDR3 loop spans 14 amino acids.

This clonotype was seen just once. The chain couples TRBV7-2 to TRBJ2-7; maybe TRBD2 (6 bases). Germline V lookup: CDR1 SGHTA, CDR2 FQGNSA. Between the trimmed V and J ends, which lost 3 bases and 0 bases, there was a span of 9 bases. The CDR3 contains 14 residues. CDR3 in amino acids: CASSFGGNSYEQYF. The CDR3, as DNA: TGTGCCAGCAGCTTCGGCGGGAACTCCTACGAGCAGTACTTC.

The rearrangement links TRBV6-6 to TRBJ2-2; 7 nucleotides agree with TRBD1. CDR3 size: 15 residues. With 2 bases clipped from V and 4 bases from J, the junction kept 4 bases outside the gene matches. CDR1 and CDR2 (germline): MNHNY, SVGAGI (reference sequence). Written as DNA, the CDR3 is TGTGCCAGCAGTTACGAGGGGGCGGCCACCGGGGAGCTGTTTTTT. Amino acids: CASSYEGAATGELFF.

The V call is TRBV11-2, the J call TRBJ2-3; D is unresolved. The CDR3 extends over 14 amino acids. V was shortened by 1 base and J by 2 bases, with 7 bases between the two germline ends. The germline CDR1 and CDR2 sequences are SGHAT and FQNNGV. In nucleotides, the CDR3 is TGTGCCAGCAGCTTAGCCCAGGCCACAGATACGCAGTATTTT. Protein product: CASSLAQATDTQYF.

V gene TRBV5-1 combines with J gene TRBJ2-1; 9 bases map to TRBD1. With 4 bases clipped from V and 7 bases from J, the junction kept 6 bases outside the gene matches. The CDR3 is 14 residues long. Germline loops: CDR1 SGHRS, CDR2 YFSETQ. Here the CDR3 reads CASSPRDRENEQFF. As DNA, the CDR3 is TGCGCCAGCAGCCCTCGGGACAGGGAGAATGAGCAGTTCTTC.

V usage is TRBV11-2 and J usage is TRBJ2-1; D is ambiguous. CDR3 length: 14 residues. Germline V lookup: CDR1 SGHAT, CDR2 FQNNGV. V lost 3 bases to trimming and J lost 7 bases, with 13 bases between them. CDR3 DNA: TGTGCCAGCAGCTTCCTCCCCGAAGATAATGAGCAGTTCTTC. It codes for CASSFLPEDNEQFF.

The gene calls are TRBV19 and TRBJ1-2; D might be TRBD1 (5 bases). The CDR3 consists of 15 residues. V was cut by 5 bases and J by 2 bases, with 15 bases left in between. The germline V gene has CDR1 LNHDA and CDR2 SQIVND (reference sequence). The CDR3 nucleotides are TGTGCCAGTAGTCCCCGGATACAGGAGAACTATGGCTACACCTTC. Its protein is CASSPRIQENYGYTF.

The chain carries TRBV2 and TRBJ2-7, with D hard to call. Deletions cut 3 bases from V and 5 bases from J, with 5 bases between. Germline CDR1 SNHLY, CDR2 FYNNEI. The CDR3 has 11 amino acids. The CDR3 DNA follows: TGTGCCAGCAGTGAGTACGACGAGCAGTACTTC. Its translation: CASSEYDEQYF.

The V gene is TRBV20-1, the J gene TRBJ1-5; no firm D call. CDR1 and CDR2 (germline): DFQATT, SNEGSKA (reference sequence). Trimming took off 2 bases at V and 5 bases at J, with 10 bases between the two ends. This CDR3 comprises 13 residues. CDR3 DNA: TGCAGTGCTAGAAGGCGGGAGGATCAGCCCCAGCATTTT. It translates to CSARRREDQPQHF.

As for this clonotype: Mismatch with germline at one junction end may stem from a read error. This chain joins TRBV7-8 and TRBJ2-3; D is unresolved. The CDR3 runs 13 residues. Germline V gene data show CDR1 as SGHVS and CDR2 as FQNEAQ. CDR3 in amino acids: CASSLPGTATQYF. CDR3 coding DNA: TGTGCCAGCAGCTTACCGGGCACAGCTACGCAGTATTTT.

This clonotype has more than one count but fewer than ten. The J gene is TRBJ1-2, the V gene TRBV28; D gene unclear. Germline CDR1 reads MDHEN; CDR2 reads SYDVKM. V lost 2 bases and J 1 base, leaving 2 bases between the germline ends. The CDR3 is 12 amino acids. The CDR3 is CASSLVNYGYTF. The CDR3 DNA sequence: TGTGCCAGCAGTTTAGTTAACTATGGCTACACCTTC.

The rearrangement joins TRBV5-1 to TRBJ1-4; D uncertain. This CDR3 region has 16 residues. V lost 2 bases, J lost 8 bases, and 19 bases lay in between. CDR1 is SGHRS and CDR2 is YFSETQ in the germline V gene. In nucleotides, the CDR3 is TGCGCCAGCAGCTTCCTAGCCGGCGATGGAGGGGAAAAACTGTTTTTT. Protein: CASSFLAGDGGEKLFF.